This paragraph covers one TCR beta chain sequence. Clones were read by immunoSEQ multiplex PCR, and TCRdb kept only the in-frame ones, dropping some. The sample includes roughly 1,000,000 clones, around 82% of them seen just once. Germline CDR1 reads SGHRS; CDR2 reads YFSETQ. This CDR3 contains 14 residues. Deletions cut 0 bases from V and 5 bases from J, with 11 bases between. The split of CD4+ cells yielded CD45RA+ naive and CD45RA-negative memory subsets. This sample is drawn from a study of shared clonotypes between healthy human individuals. The sequenced sample was memory CD4+ T cells from PBMCs. Regarding subset: CD45RA-negative fraction. V is TRBV5-1 and J is TRBJ2-5, with D tentatively TRBD1 (5 bases). The TCR originated in a man younger than 35 in good health. Some clones in this sample may be carry-over from other donors' samples. DNA for the CDR3: TGCGCCAGCAGCTTGGTGCCAGGGCTGGAGACCCAGTACTTC. Translated: CASSLVPGLETQYF.